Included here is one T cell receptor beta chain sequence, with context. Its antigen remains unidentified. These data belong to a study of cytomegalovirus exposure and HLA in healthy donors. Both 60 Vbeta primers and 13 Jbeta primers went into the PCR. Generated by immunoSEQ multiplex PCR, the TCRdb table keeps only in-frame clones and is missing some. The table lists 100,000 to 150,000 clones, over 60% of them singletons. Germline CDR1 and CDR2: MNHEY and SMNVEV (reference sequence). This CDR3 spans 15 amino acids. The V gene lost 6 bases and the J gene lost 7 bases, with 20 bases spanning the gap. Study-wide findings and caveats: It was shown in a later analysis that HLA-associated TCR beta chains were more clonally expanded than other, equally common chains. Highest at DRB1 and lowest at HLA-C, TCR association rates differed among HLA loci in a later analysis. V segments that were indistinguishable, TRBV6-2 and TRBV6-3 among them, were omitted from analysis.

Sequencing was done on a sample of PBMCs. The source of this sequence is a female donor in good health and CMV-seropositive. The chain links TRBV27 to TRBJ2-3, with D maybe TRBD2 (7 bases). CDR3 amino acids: CASSAGGPLTYTQYF. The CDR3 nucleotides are TGTGCCAGCAGCGCCGGGGGGCCCCTCACGTATACGCAGTATTTT.